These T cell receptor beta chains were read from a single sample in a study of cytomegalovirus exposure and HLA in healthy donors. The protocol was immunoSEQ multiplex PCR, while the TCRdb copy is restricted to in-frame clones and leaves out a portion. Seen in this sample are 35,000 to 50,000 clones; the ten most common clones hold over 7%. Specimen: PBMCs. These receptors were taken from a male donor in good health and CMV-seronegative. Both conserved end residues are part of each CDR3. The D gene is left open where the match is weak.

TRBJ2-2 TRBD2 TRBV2 CASTGLATNTGELFF TGTGCCAGCACCGGACTAGCGACGAACACCGGGGAGCTGTTTTTT
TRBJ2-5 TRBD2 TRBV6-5 CASSPDLAGETQYF TGTGCCAGCAGTCCCGACCTAGCGGGAGAGACCCAGTACTTC
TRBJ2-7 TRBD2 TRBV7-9 CASSGTPGLAASYEQYF TGTGCCAGCAGCGGTACTCCGGGACTAGCGGCCTCCTACGAGCAGTACTTC
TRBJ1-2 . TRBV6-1 CASSDSSRGYGYTF TGTGCCAGCAGTGACTCCAGCAGGGGTTATGGCTACACCTTC
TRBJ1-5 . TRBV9 CASSVGEGSILRNQPQHF TGTGCCAGCAGCGTAGGGGAGGGGTCGATTTTAAGGAATCAGCCCCAGCATTTT
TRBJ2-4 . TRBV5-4 CASSLVGGLAKNIQYF TGTGCCAGCAGCTTGGTGGGGGGTCTAGCCAAAAACATTCAGTACTTC
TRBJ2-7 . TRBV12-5 CASGLSSGFETYEQYF TGTGCTAGTGGTTTGAGCTCCGGTTTTGAGACCTACGAGCAGTACTTC
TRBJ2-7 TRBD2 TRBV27 CASSFPSGNEQYF TGTGCCAGCAGTTTCCCTAGCGGTAACGAGCAGTACTTC
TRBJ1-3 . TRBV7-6 CASSLGSSGNTIYF TGTGCCAGCAGCTTAGGGAGCTCTGGAAACACCATATATTTT
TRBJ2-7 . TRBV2 CASSEASGAGYEQYF TGTGCCAGCAGTGAAGCCTCAGGGGCAGGCTACGAGCAGTACTTC
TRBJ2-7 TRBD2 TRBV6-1 CASSEPGLAGPYLGEQYF TGTGCCAGCAGTGAACCGGGACTAGCGGGTCCCTATTTGGGCGAGCAGTACTTC
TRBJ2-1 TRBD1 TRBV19 CASSIPGTGYNEQFF TGTGCCAGTAGTATACCCGGGACAGGCTACAATGAGCAGTTCTTC
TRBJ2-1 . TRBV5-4 CASRSGSGNEQFF TGTGCCAGCAGATCCGGGTCGGGCAATGAGCAGTTCTTC
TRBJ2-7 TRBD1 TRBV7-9 CASSSGQDLLGEQYF TGTGCCAGCAGCTCAGGACAGGACCTGTTGGGCGAGCAGTACTTC
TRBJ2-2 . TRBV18 CASSRGGGTGELFF TGTGCCAGCTCACGCGGTGGTGGCACCGGGGAGCTGTTTTTT
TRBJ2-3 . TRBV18 CASSRLADTQYF TGTGCCAGCTCACGTCTCGCAGATACGCAGTATTTT
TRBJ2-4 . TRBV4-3 CASSQDYRSWNIQYF TGCGCCAGCAGCCAAGATTATAGGAGTTGGAACATTCAGTACTTC
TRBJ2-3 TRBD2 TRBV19 CASREAGGPTDTQYF TGTGCCAGTAGGGAGGCGGGAGGGCCGACAGATACGCAGTATTTT
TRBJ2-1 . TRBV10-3 CAITPAPINEQFF TGTGCCATCACCCCAGCGCCGATCAATGAGCAGTTCTTC
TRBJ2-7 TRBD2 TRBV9 CASSLSGSGDYEQYF TGTGCCAGCAGCCTCAGTGGTAGCGGGGACTACGAGCAGTACTTC
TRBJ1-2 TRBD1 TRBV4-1 CASSQVAGQGKGYTF TGCGCCAGCAGCCAAGTGGCAGGACAGGGGAAGGGCTACACCTTC
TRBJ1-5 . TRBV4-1 CASSQEPTGRPQHF TGCGCCAGCAGCCAAGAGCCAACGGGGAGGCCCCAGCATTTT
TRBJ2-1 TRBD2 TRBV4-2 CASSPRLAGDNEQFF TGTGCCAGCAGCCCGAGGCTAGCGGGAGACAATGAGCAGTTCTTC
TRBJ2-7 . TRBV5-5 CASSLAGDYVYEQYF TGTGCCAGCAGCTTGGCAGGGGATTATGTCTACGAGCAGTACTTC
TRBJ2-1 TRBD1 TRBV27 CASSRDSSYNEQFF TGTGCCAGCAGCCGGGACAGCTCCTACAATGAGCAGTTCTTC
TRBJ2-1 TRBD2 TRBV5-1 CASSLEGGPYGEQFF TGCGCCAGCAGCTTGGAGGGAGGGCCTTATGGTGAGCAGTTCTTC
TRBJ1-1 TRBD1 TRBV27 CATKDRVARNTEAFF TGTGCCACCAAGGACAGGGTAGCCCGGAACACTGAAGCTTTCTTT
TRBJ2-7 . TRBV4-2 CASSTLGQGRTCEQYF TGTGCCAGCAGCACTCTGGGCCAAGGGAGGACCTGCGAGCAGTACTTC
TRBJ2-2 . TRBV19 CASHLLAAPWGELFF TGTGCCAGTCACCTACTAGCCGCCCCGTGGGGGGAGCTGTTTTTT
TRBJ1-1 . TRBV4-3 CASSQEPTGRGTEAFF TGCGCCAGCAGCCAAGAGCCCACAGGGAGGGGCACTGAAGCTTTCTTT
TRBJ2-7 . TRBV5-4 CASSPRGSEQYF TGTGCCAGCAGCCCTAGGGGCTCCGAGCAGTACTTC
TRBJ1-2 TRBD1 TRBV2 CASSRDRGNYGYTF TGTGCCAGCAGTCGGGACAGGGGTAACTATGGCTACACCTTC
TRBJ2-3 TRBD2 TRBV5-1 CASGRERGTDTQYF TGCGCCAGCGGGCGGGAGAGGGGCACAGATACGCAGTATTTT
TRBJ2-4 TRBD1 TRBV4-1 CASRRTGGQNIQYF TGCGCCAGCAGGAGGACAGGCGGGCAAAACATTCAGTACTTC
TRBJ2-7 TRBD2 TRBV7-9 CASSSFRGLAGLEQYF TGTGCCAGCAGCTCCTTCAGGGGACTAGCGGGACTCGAGCAGTACTTC
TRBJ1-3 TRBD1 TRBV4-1 CASSQSDRDGSTIYF TGCGCCAGCAGCCAATCCGACAGGGATGGAAGCACCATATATTTT
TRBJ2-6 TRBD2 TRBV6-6 CATWGGESGANVLTF TGTGCCACCTGGGGGGGGGAGTCTGGGGCCAACGTCCTGACTTTC